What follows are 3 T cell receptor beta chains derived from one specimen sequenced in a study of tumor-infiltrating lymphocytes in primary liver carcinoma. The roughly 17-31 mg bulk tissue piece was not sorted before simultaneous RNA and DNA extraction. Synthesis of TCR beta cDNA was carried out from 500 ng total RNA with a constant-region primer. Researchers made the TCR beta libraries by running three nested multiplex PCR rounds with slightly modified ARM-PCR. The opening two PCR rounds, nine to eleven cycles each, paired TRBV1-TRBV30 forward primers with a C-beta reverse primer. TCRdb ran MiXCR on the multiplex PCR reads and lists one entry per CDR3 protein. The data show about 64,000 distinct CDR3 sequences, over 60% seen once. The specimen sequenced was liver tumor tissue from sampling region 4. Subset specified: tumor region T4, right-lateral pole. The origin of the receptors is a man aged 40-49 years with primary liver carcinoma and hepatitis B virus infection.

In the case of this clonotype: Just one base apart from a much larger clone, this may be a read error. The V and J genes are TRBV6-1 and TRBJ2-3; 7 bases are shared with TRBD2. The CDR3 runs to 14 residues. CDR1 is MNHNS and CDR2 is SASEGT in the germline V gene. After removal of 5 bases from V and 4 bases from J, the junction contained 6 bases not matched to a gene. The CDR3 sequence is CASSKGLGPDTQYF. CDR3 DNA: TGTGCCAGCAGTAAAGGACTAGGGCCAGATACGCAGTATTTT.

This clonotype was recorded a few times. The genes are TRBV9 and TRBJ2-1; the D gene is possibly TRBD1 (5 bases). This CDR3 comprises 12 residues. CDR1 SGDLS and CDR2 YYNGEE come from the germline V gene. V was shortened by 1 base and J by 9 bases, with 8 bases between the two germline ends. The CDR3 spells CASSVNRGEQFF. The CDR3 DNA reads TGTGCCAGCAGCGTAAATAGGGGTGAGCAGTTCTTC.

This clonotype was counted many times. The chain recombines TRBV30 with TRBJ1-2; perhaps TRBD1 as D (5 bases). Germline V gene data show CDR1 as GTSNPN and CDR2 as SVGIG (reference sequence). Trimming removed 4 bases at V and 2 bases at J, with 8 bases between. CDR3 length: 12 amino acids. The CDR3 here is CAWNRDNYGYTF. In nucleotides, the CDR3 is TGTGCCTGGAACCGGGACAACTATGGCTACACCTTC.